These T cell receptor beta chains were read from a single sample in a study of T-cell reconstitution after alpha-beta-depleted transplantation in children. TCRdb independently ran MiXCR on the PCR reads; one entry per CDR3 protein. The sample shows roughly 790,000 distinct CDR3 sequences, around 15% of them seen only once. The material was PBMCs, mostly from graft donor cells, obtained 360 days after TCRalphabeta/CD19-depleted stem cell transplant. The receptor source for this set is a male patient under 18 who had a stem cell transplant for acute lymphoblastic leukemia, so the T cells may come from the graft donor. CDR3s include the opening cysteine and the closing phenylalanine or tryptophan. Each record gives: V gene, clone size, D gene, J gene, CDR3 protein, CDR3 DNA. The D gene is left open where the match is weak. Size is omitted from some rows. Given values are once, few, many or a class for expanded clones.

TRBV5-1	.	.	TRBJ2-5	CASRDSPNQETQYF	TGCGCCAGCAGGGATTCCCCTAACCAAGAGACCCAGTACTTC
TRBV5-6	many	.	TRBJ1-5	CASSLGVISNQPQHF	TGTGCCAGCAGCTTGGGTGTCATCAGCAATCAGCCCCAGCATTTT
TRBV11-2	few	.	TRBJ1-1	CASREQGQTEAFF	TGTGCCAGCAGGGAACAGGGTCAGACTGAAGCTTTCTTT
TRBV28	.	TRBD2	TRBJ2-1	CASTGLAGGRSYNEQFF	TGTGCCAGCACCGGACTAGCGGGAGGGCGGTCTTACAATGAGCAGTTCTTC
TRBV13	many	.	TRBJ1-1	CASSNRKGTEAFF	TGTGCCAGCAGCAACCGTAAAGGCACTGAAGCTTTCTTT
TRBV5-1	few	TRBD2	TRBJ2-1	CASQSGGLAGYNEQFF	TGCGCCAGCCAGTCCGGAGGGCTAGCGGGGTACAATGAGCAGTTCTTC
TRBV27	many	.	TRBJ2-5	CASSLSGFQETQYF	TGTGCCAGCAGTTTATCGGGTTTTCAAGAGACCCAGTACTTC
TRBV7-9	.	.	TRBJ1-1	CASSAGLIEAFF	TGTGCCAGCAGCGCGGGGCTTATCGAAGCTTTCTTT
TRBV4-1	few	.	TRBJ1-5	CASSQGSWGLFSNQPQHF	TGCGCCAGCAGCCAAGGGAGCTGGGGGCTCTTTAGCAATCAGCCCCAGCATTTT
TRBV3-1	.	.	TRBJ2-3	CASSRTGGPDTQYF	TGTGCCAGCAGCCGTACCGGAGGTCCAGATACGCAGTATTTT
TRBV29-1	many	.	TRBJ1-1	CSAEWAGREAFF	TGCAGCGCTGAATGGGCAGGCAGGGAAGCTTTCTTT
TRBV4-1	few	TRBD1	TRBJ2-7	CASSQGQGARYEQYF	TGCGCCAGCAGCCAGGGCCAGGGGGCGCGGTACGAGCAGTACTTC
TRBV29-1	few	.	TRBJ2-3	CSACRGLGETDTQYF	TGCAGCGCCTGCCGGGGGTTGGGGGAAACAGATACGCAGTATTTT
TRBV5-1	few	TRBD2	TRBJ2-1	CASSLPLAGGDEQFF	TGCGCCAGCAGCTTGCCGCTAGCGGGAGGCGATGAGCAGTTCTTC
TRBV5-5	few	.	TRBJ2-4	CASSPTGQGNIQYF	TGTGCCAGCAGCCCAACAGGGCAGGGGAACATTCAGTACTTC
TRBV2	.	.	TRBJ2-7	CASSETRLLYEQYF	TGTGCCAGCAGTGAGACCAGGCTACTCTACGAGCAGTACTTC